This is a list of T cell receptor beta chains from one sample in a study of T cell responses to AZD1222 COVID-19 vaccine. The repertoire was sequenced with immunoSEQ multiplex PCR; TCRdb's copy has only in-frame clones and lacks some. The repertoire consists of 100,000 or so clones, with 70% to 90% occurring once and the leading ten covering 4% to 4.5%. Sequences were derived from peripheral blood, sampled on day 0 of MenACWY control vaccination. The receptors shown here come from an adult in good health. CDR3s leave out the opening cysteine and the closing phenylalanine or tryptophan. D genes are given only for firm matches.

v_call	d_call	j_call	cdr3_aa
TRBV6-6	NA	TRBJ1-5	ASRGARNQPQH
TRBV5-1	TRBD2	TRBJ2-5	ASSPGLAGEETQY
TRBV3-1/TRBV3-2	TRBD1	TRBJ2-7	ASSQGTGIYEQY
TRBV4-2	TRBD1	TRBJ1-1	ASREGQLNTEAF
TRBV30	NA	TRBJ1-2	AWSVGLSSRD
TRBV5-1	NA	TRBJ1-1	ASSIEGDGMGTEAF
TRBV10-3	NA	TRBJ1-3	AISEGGTGNSGNTIY
TRBV3-1/TRBV3-2	TRBD1	TRBJ1-2	ASSQRDRPNYGYT
TRBV4-3	NA	TRBJ1-1	ASSQGRRADTEAF
TRBV7-2	TRBD1	TRBJ2-1	ASSPGTEYNEQF
TRBV30	NA	TRBJ1-2	AWSPTEYHGYT
TRBV7-2	NA	TRBJ1-4	ASSLRAGSEKLF